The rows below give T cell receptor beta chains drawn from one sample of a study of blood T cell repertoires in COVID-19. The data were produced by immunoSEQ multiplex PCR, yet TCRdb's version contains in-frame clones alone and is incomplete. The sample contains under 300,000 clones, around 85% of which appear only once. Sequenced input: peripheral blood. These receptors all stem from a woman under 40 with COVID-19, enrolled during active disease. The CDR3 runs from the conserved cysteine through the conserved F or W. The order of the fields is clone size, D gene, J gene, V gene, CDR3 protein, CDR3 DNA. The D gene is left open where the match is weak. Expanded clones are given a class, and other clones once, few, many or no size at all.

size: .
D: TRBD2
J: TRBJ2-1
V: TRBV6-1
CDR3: CASSGLAGGQDNEQFF
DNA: TGTGCCAGCAGTGGACTAGCGGGGGGGCAGGACAATGAGCAGTTCTTC

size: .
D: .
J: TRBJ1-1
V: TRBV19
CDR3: CASSTHGLTEAFF
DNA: TGTGCCAGTAGTACCCACGGACTGACTGAAGCTTTCTTT

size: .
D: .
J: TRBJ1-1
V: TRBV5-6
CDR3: CASSLNSPMNTEAFF
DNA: TGTGCCAGCAGCTTGAATAGCCCGATGAACACTGAAGCTTTCTTT

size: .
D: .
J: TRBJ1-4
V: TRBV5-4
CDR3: CASSSGGTTNEKLFF
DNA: TGTGCCAGCAGCTCGGGGGGCACAACTAATGAAAAACTGTTTTTT

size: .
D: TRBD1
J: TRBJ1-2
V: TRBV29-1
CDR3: CSVAGQTNSGYTF
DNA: TGCAGCGTCGCGGGACAGACAAATTCGGGCTACACCTTC

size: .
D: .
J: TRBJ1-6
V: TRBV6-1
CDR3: CASSELTGLNSPLHF
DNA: TGTGCCAGCAGTGAATTGACAGGCTTAAATTCACCCCTCCACTTT

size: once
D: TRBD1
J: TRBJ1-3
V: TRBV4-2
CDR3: CASSPGQGTNTIYF
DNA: TGTGCCAGCAGCCCTGGACAGGGGACAAACACCATATATTTT

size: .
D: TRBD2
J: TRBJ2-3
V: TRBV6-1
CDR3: CASSGHGTSGDTDTQYF
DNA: TGTGCCAGCAGTGGACACGGGACTAGCGGGGACACAGATACGCAGTATTTT

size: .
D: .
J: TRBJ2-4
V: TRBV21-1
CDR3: CASSKGGVGGISKNIQYF
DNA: TGTGCCAGCAGCAAGGGGGGGGTTGGAGGGATTTCCAAAAACATTCAGTACTTC

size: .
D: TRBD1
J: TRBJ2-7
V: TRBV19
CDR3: CASSAGTGYYEQYF
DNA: TGTGCCAGTAGCGCCGGGACAGGGTATTACGAGCAGTACTTC

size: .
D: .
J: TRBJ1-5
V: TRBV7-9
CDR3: CASSSTGPGNQPQHF
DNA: TGTGCCAGCAGTTCCACAGGGCCAGGCAATCAGCCCCAGCATTTT

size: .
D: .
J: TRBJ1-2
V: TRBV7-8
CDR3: CASSPPRVYGYTF
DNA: TGTGCCAGCAGCCCCCCCCGGGTATATGGCTACACCTTC

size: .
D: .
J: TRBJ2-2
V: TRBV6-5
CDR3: CASSYSHRGGGELFF
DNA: TGTGCCAGCAGTTACTCTCACAGGGGAGGCGGGGAGCTGTTTTTT